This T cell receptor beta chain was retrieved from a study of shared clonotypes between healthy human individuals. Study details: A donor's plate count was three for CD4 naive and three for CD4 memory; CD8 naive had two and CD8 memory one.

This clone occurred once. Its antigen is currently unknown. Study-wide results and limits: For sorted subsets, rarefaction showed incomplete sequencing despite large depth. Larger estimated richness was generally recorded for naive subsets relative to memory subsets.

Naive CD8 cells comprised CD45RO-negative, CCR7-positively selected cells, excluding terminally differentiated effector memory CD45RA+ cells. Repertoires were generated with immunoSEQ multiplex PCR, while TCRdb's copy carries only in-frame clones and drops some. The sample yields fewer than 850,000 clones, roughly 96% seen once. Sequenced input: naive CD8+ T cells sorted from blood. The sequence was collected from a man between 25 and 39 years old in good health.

The chain's CDR3 is CSVDAGQGRRYEQYF. CDR3 nucleotide sequence: TGCAGCGTTGATGCCGGACAGGGAAGGCGCTACGAGCAGTACTTC. V gene TRBV29-1 combines with J gene TRBJ2-7, with TRBD1 matching over 8 bases. Unmatched junction bases numbered 10, after V lost 3 bases and J lost 3 bases. The CDR3 is 15 amino acids. The germline V gene has CDR1 SQVTM and CDR2 ANQGSEA.